The 32 T cell receptor beta chains below all came from one sample that was sequenced in a study of blood T cells in healthy people across ages. Using a J-beta primer mix together with a sample-barcoded 5' primer, a second PCR was run for about 6 to 12 cycles. One entry per CDR3 protein results from TCRdb running MiXCR on the 5' RACE reads. This sample has around 600,000 distinct CDR3 sequences, with roughly 48% found just once. Material: blood. The receptors stem from a man at least 80 years old in good health.

This clonotype has a handful of counts. The rearrangement links TRBV5-1 to TRBJ1-1; perhaps TRBD1 as D (6 bases). The CDR3 is made up of 16 amino acids. V was pared by 0 bases and J by 4 bases, with 16 bases between. The germline gives CDR1 SGHRS, CDR2 YFSETQ. CDR3 sequence (DNA): TGCGCCAGCAGCTTGGCGGGGACATCCGGGGGCACTGAAGCTTTCTTT. Translated, it gives CASSLAGTSGGTEAFF.

This clonotype was seen a few times. The gene calls are TRBV20-1 and TRBJ2-1, with 9 positions matching TRBD2. V gave up 6 bases and J gave up 6 bases; unmatched junction bases: 9. CDR1 is DFQATT, CDR2 SNEGSKA, per germline (reference sequence). The CDR3 consists of 14 residues. CDR3 DNA: TGCAGTGCCAGTCCCCCTAGCGGGGTCAATGAGCAGTTCTTC. Amino acids: CSASPPSGVNEQFF.

The V gene is TRBV27, the J gene TRBJ2-3; either TRBD1 or TRBD2 may fit D (5 bases each). Trimming cost V 2 bases and J 0 bases, with 15 bases left between them. The CDR3 length is 17 residues. From germline, CDR1 is MNHEY and CDR2 SMNVEV (reference sequence). The CDR3 loop is CASSLSNHRRSTDTQYF. The CDR3 DNA sequence: TGTGCCAGCAGTTTAAGTAATCACAGGAGGAGCACAGATACGCAGTATTTT.

The CDR3 region has the DNA TGTGCCAGCAGATCCCAGGGGAGACCATACAATGAGCAGTTCTTC. Its protein product is CASRSQGRPYNEQFF. The gene calls are TRBV5-6 and TRBJ2-1, with D possibly being TRBD1 (6 bases). The germline V gene has CDR1 SGHDT and CDR2 YYEEEE. The CDR3 is 15 amino acids. V lost 5 bases, J lost 4 bases, and 16 bases lay in between.

This clonotype was seen many times. The chain links TRBV6-5 to TRBJ2-1, with D perhaps TRBD2 (6 bases). The V end was cut by 7 bases, the J end by 0 bases, with 22 bases between. Germline assignment: CDR1 MNHEY and CDR2 SVGAGI. This CDR3 region has 18 residues. The CDR3 here is CASTYTRTGTLSYNEQFF. CDR3 bases: TGTGCCAGCACCTATACACGTACCGGGACTCTCTCCTACAATGAGCAGTTCTTC.

The CDR3 DNA is TGTGCCAGCAGGGACGGCGGGGGGGGGAATGAGCAGTTCTTC. Translated, it gives CASRDGGGGNEQFF. The chain combines TRBV27 with TRBJ2-1; TRBD2 aligns across 9 bases. The germline gives CDR1 MNHEY, CDR2 SMNVEV (reference sequence). The CDR3 totals 14 residues. The V gene end was trimmed by 6 bases and the J gene end by 7 bases; junction bases not matched to a gene: 7.

The chain uses TRBV20-1 and TRBJ1-2; the D is unclear. The CDR3 covers 15 residues. Between the trimmed V and J ends, which lost 0 bases and 4 bases, there was a span of 15 bases. Per germline, CDR1 DFQATT and CDR2 SNEGSKA (reference sequence). The CDR3 is CSARDPIELLYGYTF. The CDR3 bases are TGCAGTGCTAGAGATCCCATCGAGCTGCTCTATGGCTACACCTTC.

This clonotype was counted a few times. This chain uses TRBV20-1 with TRBJ1-2, with D uncertain. Germline CDR1 DFQATT, CDR2 SNEGSKA (reference sequence). The CDR3 loop spans 13 amino acids. With 6 bases removed from V and 8 bases from J, the gap between germline ends came to 19 bases. Written as DNA, the CDR3 is TGCAGTGCACGGACGGCGGGGAAGGGAGGCTACACCTTC. It translates to CSARTAGKGGYTF.

Here the CDR3 reads CASTLYSGEQFF. CDR3 nucleotide sequence: TGTGCCAGCACCCTCTATTCGGGAGAGCAGTTCTTC. The chain employs TRBV7-2 and TRBJ2-1, with D tentatively TRBD2 (5 bases). Germline assignment: CDR1 SGHTA and CDR2 FQGNSA. CDR3 length equals 12 residues. Trimming shortened V by 7 bases and J by 10 bases, and 14 bases separated the two germline ends.

This clonotype has more than one count but fewer than ten. The rearrangement joins TRBV7-9 to TRBJ1-2, with D unresolved. Germline V gene sequence: CDR1 SEHNR, CDR2 FQNEAQ (reference sequence). The CDR3 length is 14 residues. Trimming shortened V by 1 base and J by 0 bases, and 6 bases separated the two germline ends. The CDR3 is CASSLGLANYGYTF. Written as DNA, the CDR3 is TGTGCCAGCAGCTTAGGGCTCGCTAACTATGGCTACACCTTC.

The rearrangement links TRBV7-2 to TRBJ1-1, with 8 bases that match TRBD1. Germline CDR1 SGHTA, CDR2 FQGNSA. The CDR3 is 15 residues long. J gave up 1 base and V 5 bases, and 6 bases lay outside the gene matches. CDR3 DNA sequence: TGTGCCAGCAGCGAGGACAGGGTCCGGAACACTGAAGCTTTCTTT. It is translated as CASSEDRVRNTEAFF.

This clonotype appeared a few times. The rearrangement uses TRBV20-1 and TRBJ1-2; a possible D gene is TRBD1 (6 bases). The V and J ends lost 2 bases and 6 bases respectively, with 13 bases between them. The germline V gene encodes CDR1 DFQATT and CDR2 SNEGSKA (reference sequence). CDR3 size: 13 residues. DNA of the CDR3: TGCAGTGCTAGAACACAGGGAAACAATGGCTACACCTTC. Translating it yields CSARTQGNNGYTF.

The chain couples TRBV7-9 to TRBJ2-1; TRBD2 matches at 7 bases. The CDR3 totals 18 residues. Per germline, CDR1 SEHNR and CDR2 FQNEAQ (reference sequence). J was trimmed by 7 bases and V by 4 bases; bases with no gene match: 19. Here the CDR3 reads CASSSIGSMTSLGNEQFF. CDR3 coding DNA: TGTGCCAGCAGCTCGATAGGTAGCATGACTAGCCTTGGAAATGAGCAGTTCTTC. Looking up the rest from reference TRBV7-9 and TRBJ2-1 gives the full variable domain: DTGVSQNPRHKITKRGQNVTFRCDPISEHNRLYWYRQTLGQGPEFLTYFQNEAQLEKSRLLSDRFSAERPKGSFSTLEIQRTEQGDSAMYLCASSSIGSMTSLGNEQFFGPGTRLTVL.

V is TRBV20-1 and J is TRBJ2-1; D might be TRBD1 (5 bases). CDR3 length: 14 amino acids. Per the germline V gene, CDR1 is DFQATT and CDR2 is SNEGSKA (reference sequence). The V end was cut by 0 bases, the J end by 0 bases, with 6 bases between. The CDR3, as DNA: TGCAGTGCTAGAGATGGGGCCTCCTACAATGAGCAGTTCTTC. Translated: CSARDGASYNEQFF.

J is TRBJ2-7 and V is TRBV6-4; maybe TRBD2 (6 bases). This CDR3 comprises 13 residues. V was clipped by 8 bases and J by 4 bases, with 15 bases between them. Germline values: CDR1 MRHNA, CDR2 SNTAGT. The CDR3 here is CASSTKAGYEQYF. The CDR3 region has the DNA TGTGCCAGCTCTACCAAGGCGGGGTACGAGCAGTACTTC.

The rearrangement links TRBV2 to TRBJ2-7; 7 bases match TRBD2. The CDR3 loop spans 16 amino acids. The germline gives CDR1 SNHLY, CDR2 FYNNEI. The J segment lost 3 bases and the V segment lost 0 bases, leaving 8 bases of the junction unmatched. The CDR3 loop reads CASSEATAGRFYEQYF. As DNA, the CDR3 is TGTGCCAGCAGTGAAGCGACAGCGGGGAGGTTCTACGAGCAGTACTTC.

V usage is TRBV28 and J usage is TRBJ2-3; D possibly corresponds to TRBD1 (6 bases). Deletions cut 6 bases from V and 4 bases from J, with 17 bases between. The CDR3 is 15 amino acids. Per the germline V gene, CDR1 is MDHEN and CDR2 is SYDVKM. The CDR3 nucleotides read TGTGCCAGCAGCCACAACAGGGAATTCTCAGATACGCAGTATTTT. Its protein product is CASSHNREFSDTQYF.

This clonotype has only a few counts. The chain joins TRBV12-3 or TRBV12-4 to TRBJ2-5, with D maybe TRBD2 (5 bases). The CDR3 consists of 13 residues. V was clipped by 6 bases and J by 2 bases, with 10 bases between them. The CDR3 is CASRRALQETQYF. CDR3 coding DNA: TGTGCCAGCAGGAGGGCGCTACAAGAGACCCAGTACTTC.

This clonotype was seen a handful of times. The V and J genes are TRBV7-9 and TRBJ2-1; 8 nucleotides match TRBD2. This CDR3 is built from 15 residues. CDR1 and CDR2 from the germline V gene are SEHNR and FQNEAQ (reference sequence). V was clipped by 6 bases and J by 2 bases; unmatched bases: 6. In nucleotides, the CDR3 is TGTGCCAGCAGGGGAAGCGGGGGCCCCTACAATGAGCAGTTCTTC. Its translation: CASRGSGGPYNEQFF.

The table lists this clonotype with a count of one. The chain has TRBV27 and TRBJ1-5; TRBD1 matches 7 bases. Germline CDR1 reads MNHEY; CDR2 reads SMNVEV (reference sequence). V was pared by 5 bases and J by 3 bases, with 13 bases of the junction left unmatched. CDR3 length: 17 residues. The DNA of the CDR3 is TGTGCCAGCAGTCCTCTAGACAGGGCGGAGGTCAATCAGCCCCAGCATTTT. Encoded protein: CASSPLDRAEVNQPQHF.

This clonotype was seen a few times. The chain links TRBV3-1 to TRBJ2-1; 7 bases agree with TRBD2. CDR3 size: 12 residues. Germline CDR1 LGHDT, CDR2 YNNKEL (reference sequence). Trimming at V came to 1 base and at J to 12 bases, leaving 3 bases not matched to a gene. The CDR3: CASSQGGGRQFF. The CDR3 region has the DNA TGTGCCAGCAGCCAAGGGGGGGGAAGGCAGTTCTTC.

Only a few counts were recorded for this clonotype. The rearrangement uses TRBV29-1 and TRBJ1-1; D gene ambiguous. The CDR3 runs to 13 residues. Germline-derived CDR1 and CDR2 are SQVTM and ANQGSEA. With 3 bases removed from V and 7 bases from J, the gap between germline ends came to 15 bases. The CDR3 nucleotides are TGCAGCGTTGAGCTCCGAACGCGGGGTGAAGCTTTCTTT. Protein: CSVELRTRGEAFF. Supplemented by reference TRBV29-1 and TRBJ1-1, the full variable domain reads SAVISQKPSRDICQRGTSLTIQCQVDSQVTMMFWYRQQPGQSLTLIATANQGSEATYESGFVIDKFPISRPNLTFSTLTVSNMSPEDSSIYLCSVELRTRGEAFFGQGTRLTVV.

For this clonotype: A much bigger clone sits one base away, suggesting this may be a read error. The rearrangement joins TRBV10-3 to TRBJ1-2, with 7 bases that match TRBD1. CDR1 ENHRY and CDR2 SYGVKD come from the germline V gene. The CDR3 runs to 14 residues. J lost 8 bases, V lost 4 bases, and 10 bases had no gene match. The CDR3 loop is CAISARGERGGYTF. CDR3 bases: TGTGCCATCAGTGCCAGGGGGGAACGAGGGGGCTACACCTTC.

The chain uses TRBV3-1 and TRBJ1-2; no firm D call. CDR3 length: 13 residues. The germline CDR1 and CDR2 sequences are LGHDT and YNNKEL (reference sequence). The V end lost 0 bases, the J end lost 4 bases, and 6 bases lay between the germline ends. In DNA, the CDR3 is TGTGCCAGCAGCCAAGACCGAATCTATGGCTACACCTTC. This sequence encodes CASSQDRIYGYTF.

This rearrangement joins TRBV7-3 to TRBJ2-1; 8 nucleotides line up with TRBD1. V lost 5 bases to trimming and J lost 9 bases; unmatched junction nucleotides: 9. Germline V gene data show CDR1 as SGHTA and CDR2 as FQGTGA. The CDR3 length is 14 residues. The CDR3 sequence is CASSGDRGFGEQFF. The CDR3 nucleotides read TGTGCCAGCAGCGGTGACAGGGGTTTTGGTGAGCAGTTCTTC.

The chain employs TRBV20-1 and TRBJ1-5; a weak D match, TRBD1 (6 bases). Germline CDR1 DFQATT, CDR2 SNEGSKA (reference sequence). This CDR3 contains 13 residues. The V gene lost 6 bases and the J gene lost 7 bases, with 16 bases spanning the gap. CDR3 in amino acids: CSASTGTGQPQHF. CDR3 nucleotide sequence: TGCAGTGCCTCAACAGGGACGGGACAGCCCCAGCATTTT.

The chain combines TRBV2 with TRBJ2-6; D is ambiguous. This CDR3 comprises 13 residues. V was cut by 6 bases and J by 1 base, with 4 bases left in between. Germline V CDR1 and CDR2: SNHLY, FYNNEI. CDR3 protein: CASRPSGANVLTF. The CDR3 DNA is TGTGCCAGCAGGCCTTCTGGGGCCAACGTCCTGACTTTC.

V is TRBV4-1 and J is TRBJ2-7; D possibly corresponds to TRBD1 (5 bases). The germline V gene encodes CDR1 MGHRA and CDR2 YSYEKL. The CDR3 spans 16 residues. The germline V and J ends were trimmed by 0 bases and 4 bases, with 16 bases remaining between them. The CDR3 coding sequence is TGCGCCAGCAGCCAAGATCTTGGCAGGGCCGTTTACGAGCAGTACTTC. Protein: CASSQDLGRAVYEQYF.

Only a few counts were recorded for this clonotype. The chain links TRBV3-1 to TRBJ2-7; D is uncertain. Trimming took 4 bases from V and 3 from J, leaving 4 bases between them. The CDR3 length is 11 residues. Germline CDR1 LGHDT, CDR2 YNNKEL (reference sequence). The CDR3 spells CASSPYYEQYF. DNA for the CDR3: TGTGCCAGCAGCCCTTACTACGAGCAGTACTTC.

The chain is built from TRBV7-9 and TRBJ1-2; D remains ambiguous. V was cut by 2 bases and J by 1 base, with 5 bases left in between. The V gene's germline CDR1 is SEHNR and CDR2 FQNEAQ (reference sequence). The length of the CDR3 is 13 residues. CDR3 residues: CASSLLVNYGYTF. Written as DNA, the CDR3 is TGTGCCAGCAGCTTATTAGTTAACTATGGCTACACCTTC. Combining the CDR3 with reference TRBV7-9 and TRBJ1-2 gives the whole variable domain DTGVSQNPRHKITKRGQNVTFRCDPISEHNRLYWYRQTLGQGPEFLTYFQNEAQLEKSRLLSDRFSAERPKGSFSTLEIQRTEQGDSAMYLCASSLLVNYGYTFGSGTRLTVV.

The rearrangement links TRBV6-2 or TRBV6-3 to TRBJ2-4, with D maybe TRBD2 (6 bases). The assigned J gene may be wrong: the sequence end matches TRBJ2-7 better. This CDR3 is 14 amino acids long. The germline V gene encodes CDR1 MNHEY and CDR2 SVGEGT. CDR3: CASSSGLGAYEQYF. For the CDR3, the DNA is TGTGCCAGCAGTTCGGGACTGGGAGCCTACGAGCAGTACTTC.

The V and J genes are TRBV29-1 and TRBJ2-1; 10 nucleotides agree with TRBD2. The CDR3 has 14 residues. In germline, CDR1 is SQVTM, CDR2 ANQGSEA. After removal of 6 bases from V and 8 bases from J, the junction contained 10 bases not matched to a gene. The CDR3 protein is CSVGPSGSNYEQFF. The CDR3 nucleotides read TGCAGCGTCGGGCCTAGCGGGAGTAACTATGAGCAGTTCTTC.